This T cell receptor beta chain comes out of a study of blood T cell repertoires in COVID-19. Study summary: COVID-19 samples, acute and convalescent, were from the United States, Italy and Spain. Nucleic acid was either cDNA or gDNA, and it came from T cells, B-cell-depleted T cells, or PBMCs.

The length of the CDR3 is 13 residues. The germline V gene has CDR1 SGHTA and CDR2 FQGNSA. Trimming left V 2 bases short and J 4 bases short, with 6 bases between. Original analysis: The authors estimated nucleated cell counts from reference gene primer amplification. Only in-frame clones appear in the TCRdb table, and some are missing; sequencing was by immunoSEQ multiplex PCR. The V and J calls and clone size are taken from that table; D and trimming were inferred from the DNA. The sample has about 270,000 clones; about 86% are singletons. This sequence joins TRBV7-2 and TRBJ1-5; D is unresolved. The source is an elderly man with acute or convalescent COVID-19. The sequenced sample consisted of peripheral blood. The CDR3 sequence: CASSLKTNQPQHF. CDR3 nucleotide sequence: TGTGCCAGCAGCTTAAAAACTAATCAGCCCCAGCATTTT.